The 15 T cell receptor beta chains below all came from one sample that was sequenced in a study of CD8 T cells in ankylosing spondylitis. Via MiXCR, TCRdb re-called the 5' RACE reads, giving one row per CDR3 protein. Of 250,000 or so distinct CDR3 sequences in the sample, roughly a quarter are singletons; the top ten hold roughly 0.67%. Sequencing was done on a sample of blood, either unsorted or a sorted T cell fraction (not recorded which). The receptors originated from a male donor with ankylosing spondylitis or in good health (not recorded which).

The chain recombines TRBV29-1 with TRBJ1-1; D may be TRBD1 (6 bases). The ends were cut back, 6 bases at V and 1 base at J, with 18 bases in the middle. CDR1 is SQVTM and CDR2 is ANQGSEA in the germline V gene. The CDR3 is 15 residues long. CDR3: CSVGHSGAKNTEAFF. The CDR3 nucleotides read TGCAGCGTCGGCCATTCAGGGGCGAAGAACACTGAAGCTTTCTTT.

The chain recombines TRBV6-5 with TRBJ1-1; 8 bases agree with TRBD1. This CDR3 has 11 amino acids. The V segment lost 9 bases and the J segment 11 bases; nucleotides outside the gene matches: 8. Germline V gene sequence: CDR1 MNHEY, CDR2 SVGAGI. The CDR3 sequence is CASQSGGYAFF. CDR3 DNA sequence: TGTGCCAGTCAGTCAGGGGGCTACGCTTTCTTT.

This chain connects TRBV6-1 to TRBJ2-4; D is unresolved. This CDR3 region has 15 residues. Germline CDR1 MNHNS, CDR2 SASEGT. V was trimmed by 1 base and J by 0 bases, leaving 7 bases between them. CDR3 amino acids: CASSEGLRAKNIQYF. The CDR3 DNA sequence: TGTGCCAGCAGTGAAGGCCTTCGAGCCAAAAACATTCAGTACTTC.

This clonotype appeared many times. The J gene is TRBJ2-3, the V gene TRBV12-3 or TRBV12-4; tentatively, D is TRBD1 (6 bases). The length of the CDR3 is 12 residues. V lost 5 bases, J lost 7 bases, and 10 bases lay in between. This CDR3 is CASSVGQNTQYF. CDR3 in DNA: TGTGCCAGCAGTGTGGGACAAAATACGCAGTATTTT.

CDR3 sequence (DNA): TGTGCCACAACAGGGGTGGCCAATCAGCCCCAGCATTTT. It encodes CATTGVANQPQHF. V usage is TRBV6-2 or TRBV6-3 and J usage is TRBJ1-5; 7 bases fit TRBD1. Trimming at V came to 10 bases and at J to 3 bases, leaving 6 bases not matched to a gene. There are 13 residues in the CDR3. Germline V gene sequence: CDR1 MNHEY, CDR2 SVGEGT.

This clonotype occurred many times. This rearrangement joins TRBV2 to TRBJ2-2; the match to TRBD1 covers 8 bases. The CDR3 has 16 amino acids. The germline V gene has CDR1 SNHLY and CDR2 FYNNEI. With 4 bases clipped from V and 7 bases from J, the junction kept 11 bases outside the gene matches. The CDR3 loop reads CASSGPGGASGGELFF. DNA for the CDR3: TGTGCCAGCAGTGGACCAGGGGGCGCATCTGGCGGGGAGCTGTTTTTT.

This chain joins TRBV5-5 and TRBJ1-5; D not resolved. The CDR3 is 15 amino acids. Germline V gene sequence: CDR1 SGHKS, CDR2 YYEKEE (reference sequence). V lost 1 base and J 2 bases, leaving 10 bases between the germline ends. The CDR3 protein is CASSLTEVGNQPQHF. In DNA, the CDR3 is TGTGCCAGCAGCTTGACCGAGGTGGGCAATCAGCCCCAGCATTTT.

This clonotype was seen repeatedly, ten times or more. J is TRBJ1-5 and V is TRBV10-3; D is unresolved. CDR1 and CDR2 from the germline V gene are ENHRY and SYGVKD. Trimming removed 3 bases at V and 7 bases at J, with 10 bases between. The CDR3 contains 13 residues. The CDR3 loop reads CAISDWADQPQHF. The CDR3 nucleotides are TGTGCCATCAGTGACTGGGCGGACCAGCCCCAGCATTTT.

The chain uses TRBV10-3 and TRBJ1-4, with TRBD1 identical over 10 bases. With V trimmed by 8 bases and J by 2 bases, 2 bases remained unmatched. Germline CDR1 ENHRY, CDR2 SYGVKD. The CDR3 has 14 amino acids. CDR3 coding DNA: TGTGCCATCGGGACAGGGGTTACTAATGAAAAACTGTTTTTT. It is translated as CAIGTGVTNEKLFF.

The rearrangement joins TRBV7-2 to TRBJ2-3; 9 nucleotides line up with TRBD2. V was pared by 7 bases and J by 2 bases, with 10 bases of the junction left unmatched. Germline loops: CDR1 SGHTA, CDR2 FQGNSA. The CDR3 is made up of 16 amino acids. The CDR3 DNA sequence: TGTGCCAGCACCCCCGGGGCTAGCGGGGCCACAGATACGCAGTATTTT. It codes for CASTPGASGATDTQYF.

There are a few counts of this clonotype. The chain employs TRBV15 and TRBJ2-7, with a tentative D call TRBD1 (5 bases). CDR1 and CDR2 from the germline V gene are LNHNV and YYDKDF (reference sequence). The CDR3 runs to 15 residues. V lost 0 bases and J 5 bases, leaving 14 bases between the germline ends. In DNA, the CDR3 is TGTGCCACCAGCAGAGAAAGGGGCAGGGTCGACGAGCAGTACTTC. This encodes CATSRERGRVDEQYF.

In this sample, this clonotype turned up a few times. The gene calls are TRBV20-1 and TRBJ1-6; no clear D. The length of the CDR3 is 14 residues. Germline CDR1 DFQATT, CDR2 SNEGSKA (reference sequence). Trimming removed 1 base from V and 8 bases from J, with 12 bases in between. The CDR3 spells CSARGSGDYSPLHF. CDR3 DNA: TGCAGTGCTAGAGGTTCAGGTGATTATTCACCCCTCCACTTT.

This clonotype was observed once. This chain links TRBV4-1 with TRBJ2-7; 13 bases are a match to TRBD2. Trimming at V came to 0 bases and at J to 6 bases, leaving 11 bases not matched to a gene. The CDR3 spans 18 residues. Germline V gene lookup returns CDR1 MGHRA and CDR2 YSYEKL. CDR3 bases: TGCGCCAGCAGCCAAGATTCCCGAGGACTAGCGGGGGCCACCGAGCAGTACTTC. Amino acids: CASSQDSRGLAGATEQYF.

The V and J genes are TRBV12-3 or TRBV12-4 and TRBJ1-5; TRBD1 aligns across 8 bases. Trimming at V came to 6 bases and at J to 11 bases, leaving 9 bases not matched to a gene. CDR3 length: 13 residues. The CDR3 DNA sequence: TGTGCCAGCAGCTCGGGACAGGTGGAGTCCCAGCATTTT. Encoded protein: CASSSGQVESQHF.

The gene calls are TRBV20-1 and TRBJ1-2; no firm D call. Deletions cut 2 bases from V and 4 bases from J, with 17 bases between. CDR1 DFQATT and CDR2 SNEGSKA come from the germline V gene (reference sequence). This CDR3 comprises 15 residues. CDR3 sequence (DNA): TGCAGTGCTAGAAACCCCCTTGCAGAATTCTATGGCTACACCTTC. Protein sequence: CSARNPLAEFYGYTF.